These 10 T cell receptor beta chains came from one sample sequenced in a study of T cells in Graves' hyperthyroidism and ophthalmopathy. TCR beta CDR3 regions were amplified from RNA. Carried out on the TCR CDR3, a first-round RT-PCR used the HTBI primer set. TCRdb re-derived calls from the multiplex PCR reads in MiXCR, one entry per CDR3 protein. The sample holds about 640,000 distinct CDR3 sequences; less than 25% are singletons and the top ten take under 35%. The sequenced material came from blood. The receptors shown here come from a young man with Graves' ophthalmopathy.

This clonotype appeared many times. The chain is built from TRBV27 and TRBJ2-1; D is unresolved. Trimming took 5 bases from V and 8 from J, leaving 16 bases between them. The CDR3 consists of 14 residues. CDR1 and CDR2 (germline): MNHEY, SMNVEV (reference sequence). The CDR3 DNA reads TGTGCCAGCAGTCTCCGGGCTAGAATCGATGAGCAGTTCTTC. Protein: CASSLRARIDEQFF.

This clonotype came up a few times. This chain connects TRBV7-3 to TRBJ2-7; a weak D match, TRBD1 (5 bases). This CDR3 is 15 amino acids long. Germline V gene data show CDR1 as SGHTA and CDR2 as FQGTGA. V lost 2 bases, J lost 0 bases, and 11 bases lay in between. The CDR3 nucleotides read TGTGCCAGCAGCTTAGAAGGGGTCAGCTCCTACGAGCAGTACTTC. It translates to CASSLEGVSSYEQYF.

This clonotype was recorded at least ten times. The V gene is TRBV12-3 or TRBV12-4, the J gene TRBJ1-1, with TRBD1 as a possible D gene (5 bases). V shed 5 bases and J shed 6 bases, with 10 bases lying between them. This CDR3 is built from 12 residues. CDR3 DNA sequence: TGTGCCAGCAGTCAACAGGTACCTGAAGCTTTCTTT. This gives the protein CASSQQVPEAFF.

The rearrangement joins TRBV11-2 to TRBJ2-7; D possibly corresponds to TRBD2 (6 bases). V was cut by 5 bases and J by 7 bases, with 9 bases left in between. This CDR3 comprises 11 residues. Germline CDR1 is SGHAT and CDR2 is FQNNGV. CDR3 region: CASSLLAEQYF. CDR3 in DNA: TGTGCCAGCAGCCTGCTAGCGGAGCAGTACTTC.

This clonotype occurred many times. The V and J genes are TRBV30 and TRBJ2-5; D gene ambiguous. This CDR3 is 14 amino acids long. Per the germline V gene, CDR1 is GTSNPN and CDR2 is SVGIG (reference sequence). Trimming cost V 2 bases and J 5 bases, with 15 bases left between them. Written as DNA, the CDR3 is TGTGCCTGGAGTCAGCCGGGTCTCGGGGAGACCCAGTACTTC. Protein product: CAWSQPGLGETQYF.

The chain joins TRBV4-3 to TRBJ2-7; TRBD2 matches 7 bases. Germline CDR1 and CDR2: LGHNA and YSLEER. The length of the CDR3 is 14 residues. The V and J ends lost 1 base and 3 bases, in that order; junction bases with no gene match: 3. Here the CDR3 DNA reads TGCGCCAGCAGCCAAGGACGGGAGGTCTACGAGCAGTACTTC. This gives the protein CASSQGREVYEQYF.

This clonotype was seen repeatedly, ten times or more. The chain links TRBV7-9 to TRBJ1-3; D is unresolved. The CDR3 spans 12 residues. Germline V gene data show CDR1 as SEHNR and CDR2 as FQNEAQ (reference sequence). The V end lost 11 bases, the J end lost 3 bases, and 11 bases lay between the germline ends. The CDR3: CALRQSGNTIYF. The CDR3, as DNA: TGTGCCCTTAGACAAAGTGGAAACACCATATATTTT.

The V and J genes are TRBV12-3 or TRBV12-4 and TRBJ2-5; 7 positions agree with TRBD1. This CDR3 has 14 amino acids. V gave up 4 bases and J gave up 7 bases; unmatched junction bases: 9. CDR3 sequence reads: CASSSSTGLGTQYF. The CDR3 nucleotides are TGTGCCAGCAGTTCCTCGACAGGGCTTGGGACCCAGTACTTC.

This clonotype was seen more than once but under ten times. The rearrangement uses TRBV6-1 and TRBJ2-7; 8 nucleotides align to TRBD2. Losses at the gene ends were 7 bases for V and 6 bases for J; bases not matched to a gene: 11. CDR1 is MNHNS and CDR2 is SASEGT in the germline V gene. This CDR3 spans 14 amino acids. In DNA form, the CDR3 reads TGTGCCAGCAATCGCGACGGGAGGGCCAGCGAGCAGTACTTC. Amino acids: CASNRDGRASEQYF.

This clonotype was seen repeatedly, ten times or more. The V call is TRBV7-3, the J call TRBJ2-1; D is perhaps TRBD2 (6 bases). The CDR3 runs to 15 residues. V was trimmed by 6 bases and J by 3 bases, leaving 15 bases between them. In germline, CDR1 is SGHTA, CDR2 FQGTGA. CDR3 amino acids: CASRLAGTDYNEQFF. The CDR3 nucleotides read TGTGCCAGCAGGCTTGCGGGAACCGACTACAATGAGCAGTTCTTC.